This T cell receptor (beta chain) was identified during a study of cytomegalovirus exposure and HLA in healthy donors (TCRdb year 2017). Looking at the study overall: An earlier analysis of some 500 of the donors reported 250 to 300 Gb of sequence data and 117 million unique TCR beta sequences from around 200 million T cells. Roughly 320 gigabases of sequencing data and around 88 million unique TCR sequences made up an early release that covered under 750 HLA-typed donors. Of the approximately 400 genotyped donors, around 81% fell in the genetic ancestry cluster associated with self-reported Caucasian donors. The study was designed to test whether signatures of past pathogen exposure could be identified by cataloging public T cell receptors. The study used immunosequencing to profile the T cell repertoires of 666 subjects and linked those repertoires to cytomegalovirus serostatus. In addition to the first cohort of 666 subjects, a separate validation cohort of under 150 different subjects was used. The study combined high-throughput TCR immunosequencing, statistical association of individual TCRs with disease status, and machine learning to predict cytomegalovirus infection status. A later analysis re-analyzed previously published TCR beta repertoires from roughly 630 donors and added high-resolution HLA genotyping to study TCR occurrence patterns. Rather than drawing on any new phenotypic data, the later analysis identified candidate immune exposures from TCR beta sequences and the way those sequences occurred across donors. An earlier analysis of approximately 640 of the donors applied high-throughput TCR beta sequencing to assess whether each TCR beta V gene segment acted as functional or pseudogenic. Donor age, sex, ethnicity and CMV serostatus were compiled alongside the repertoire data. A later genetic analysis used genome-wide SNP genotypes for about three fifths of the 666 donors, treating that subset as a discovery cohort. Every repertoire in the discovery cohort had been generated on one and the same sequencing platform. HLA typing covered class I and class II loci at four-digit resolution. Typing coverage varied by locus: roughly 629-640 donors for A, B, C, DRB1 and DQB1; under 550 for DQA1; more than 600 for DPA1; around 490 for DPB1. Roughly five DR-DQ haplotypes were treated as single units for association and clustering because of strong linkage in the cohort. On average, over 200,000 unique TCR beta nucleotide sequences were sequenced per donor among several hundred genotyped donors of the cohort, with roughly 18% of those sequences being non-productive.

As to this clone: Its antigen is still unknown. No quality values exist for individual bases; no much larger clone is one base distant.

The germline V gene (reference sequence) provides CDR1 SEHNR and CDR2 FQNEAQ. For this chain, trimming is 6 bases at the V end and 3 bases at the J end, and the number of junction bases without a gene match is 15. The CDR3 holds 19 amino acids from the cysteine to the phenylalanine. The only DNA kept is the CDR3, 57 bases in frame from the first base. The cohort was made up of hundreds of healthy bone marrow donors. At the time of sampling, every cohort member was nominally healthy, though immune exposures that went unrecorded were likely present. The donor tested CMV seropositive, placing the donor among the roughly 270 seropositive members of the cohort. A peripheral blood sample was collected from each donor, and TCR beta sequencing was performed on peripheral blood mononuclear cells. The Qiagen DNeasy Blood Extraction Kit was used to extract genomic DNA from the blood cell samples. The method behind the library was the immunoSEQ multiplex PCR assay. For the multiplex PCR, a mixture combining 60 forward primers for TCR Vbeta segments and 13 reverse primers for TCR Jbeta segments was used. The CDR3 region of rearranged TCR beta genes was amplified from genomic DNA with a multiplex PCR assay. The amplified TCR beta libraries were sequenced on the Illumina HiSeq System as 87-base-pair reads. In the source study's methods: A later analysis counted about 82 million unique TCR beta chains across the 640 or so repertoires, and roughly 10 million of these chains were shared by at least two donors. A nearest-neighbor algorithm error-corrected the raw reads and collapsed the reads into unique sequences, merging closely related sequences to remove PCR and sequencing errors. CDR3 sequences were aligned to IMGT reference sequences to assign V, D and J gene segments. For a sequence to be retained, at least a six-nucleotide match to both a V gene segment and a J gene segment was required. Rearrangements were called productive when the CDR3 lacked stop codons and stayed in frame with V and J; all others were non-productive. Following IMGT convention, CDR3 was defined as the stretch from the second conserved V-encoded cysteine up to the conserved J-encoded phenylalanine. The earlier analysis of about 500 of the donors excluded sequences that lacked an unambiguous match to a single V gene segment. An earlier analysis of fewer than 650 of the donors classified V segments as functional when productive rearrangements were above 56.7% and as segregating when the standard deviation between donors was above 5%. A statistical classification framework was developed to diagnose cytomegalovirus status using the catalog of TCR beta chain sequences. In a later analysis, V and J genes were assigned by comparing TCR nucleotide sequences against IMGT/GENE-DB human TR gene sequences. The TCRdist pipeline was used in a later analysis to assign CDR3 sequences and most-parsimonious VDJ recombination scenarios. In a later analysis, each TCR beta chain was defined by its CDR3 amino acid sequence together with its V-gene family, and reads without a unique V-gene family were excluded. A later analysis removed 550 to 700 highly shared, low-generation-probability nucleotide sequences to deal with suspected cross-contamination and a sequencing artifact. A later analysis calculated a clonal expansion index for each public chain from normalized within-repertoire ranks of inferred template counts. A later analysis computed generation probabilities with a VDJ recombination model fitted to out-of-frame rearrangements, and checked the results against IGoR. In a later analysis, TCR-TCR, TCR-HLA and TCR-CMV co-occurrence was scored with hypergeometric tests, and a repertoire-size bias correction was applied to TCR pairs. A later analysis estimated false discovery rates by permuting HLA or CMV assignments 20 times. A later analysis grouped co-occurring TCRs with DBSCAN, adding TCRdist sequence similarity when clustering within HLA-allele-positive subsets. For co-occurrence clustering, repertoires with fewer than 30,000 or more than 120,000 public chains were excluded, along with five repertoires with anomalous nucleotide sharing. The source is immuneACCESS, and TCRdb retained only in-frame sequences with V and J called. Part of the clones is not carried over; for the studies checked, unresolved V genes explain less than half of this, and the remainder is unexplained. The DNA gave D and trimming, while V, J and clone size come from that table. The sample data list about 100,000 clones, and 81% of these were observed just once. The biggest ten clones account for under 5.5% of the sample.

What the work shows at the level of the full study, not this receptor alone: The authors suggested that the approach could potentially be extended to other disease states and immunological phenotypes. A group of highly shared sequence variants was considered likely to be a technical artifact of the sequencing pipeline. Because the 87-base-pair reads could not distinguish some IMGT-functional V segments, including TRBV6-2 and TRBV6-3, those segments were excluded. According to a later analysis, most CMV-associated TCR beta chains appeared to be HLA-restricted, and the HLA associations seemed to be driven largely by CMV exposure. In a later analysis, TCR association rates were found to vary across HLA loci, with the most associated TCRs seen for DRB1 alleles and the fewest for HLA-C alleles. Cytomegalovirus status was reported to be diagnosed by the classifier with high specificity and sensitivity in both the original and validation cohorts. Most TCR sequences were seen in very few donors, while some public TCRs were found in many individuals. When HLA alleles, especially DR and DQ, strongly co-occurred, TCR associations were difficult to assign to individual alleles. Because some donors lacked HLA typing at each locus, the association tests relied only on the typed subset. A further reported finding was that TCR beta sequences accurately predicted the HLA-A and HLA-B alleles for most subjects in the first cohort. Because counts were too low, about 18 rarely observed V segments, including chromosome 9 orphons, were left out of the earlier analysis of 500 to 750 of the donors. The study listed 150 to 200 TCR beta chains as associated with cytomegalovirus. A later analysis associated 15,000 or so TCR beta sequences with specific HLA alleles at a false discovery rate of 0.05. For the cohort, immune exposure information was limited to CMV serostatus. Only TCR beta chains were sequenced in this cohort, and the absence of alpha or paired-chain data limited detectable features. Compared with the 666-donor mean, donors in an Asian-associated ancestry cluster had fewer N-insertions in productive TCRs, according to a later genetic analysis. Linkage disequilibrium might explain the correlated functional status among segregating V segments, but an unknown experimental factor could not be ruled out. Compared with equally common non-associated chains, HLA-associated TCR beta chains in a later analysis were more clonally expanded and had lower generation probabilities. A later analysis reported that several top co-occurrence clusters appeared linked to parvovirus B19, influenza, CMV and Epstein-Barr virus. In vitro tests confirmed that three of the cytomegalovirus-associated TCR beta chains recognize cytomegalovirus antigens. In an earlier analysis of 587 of the donors, most TCR beta V segments appeared in productive rearrangements about 87% or about 30% of the time, broadly matching IMGT annotations. Presence/absence analyses assumed roughly uniform sequencing depth across donors, an assumption that may not hold. An association between a missense DCLRE1C variant and V-gene and J-gene trimming of TCR beta chains was found in a later genetic analysis and replicated in an independent cohort.

The sequence was obtained from a woman in her 70s in good health and CMV-seropositive. The chain uses TRBV7-9 and TRBJ2-1; 12 central bases correspond to TRBD2. The sequenced sample consisted of PBMCs. CDR3 region: CASSPTGAGGLAGYNEQFF. At the DNA level, the sequence is TGTGCCAGCAGTCCAACAGGGGCGGGGGGACTAGCGGGCTACAATGAGCAGTTCTTC.